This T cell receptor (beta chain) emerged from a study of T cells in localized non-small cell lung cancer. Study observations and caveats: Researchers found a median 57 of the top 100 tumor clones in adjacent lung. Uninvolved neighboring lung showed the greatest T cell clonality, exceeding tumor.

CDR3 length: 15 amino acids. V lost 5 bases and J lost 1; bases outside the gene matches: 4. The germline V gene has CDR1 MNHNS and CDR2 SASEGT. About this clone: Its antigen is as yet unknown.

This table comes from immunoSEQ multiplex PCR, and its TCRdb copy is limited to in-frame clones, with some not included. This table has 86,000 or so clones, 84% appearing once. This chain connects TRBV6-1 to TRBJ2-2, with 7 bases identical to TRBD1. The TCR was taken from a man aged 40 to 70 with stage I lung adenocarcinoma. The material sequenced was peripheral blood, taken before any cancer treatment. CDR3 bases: TGTGCCAGCAGTCAGGGACAGAAGAACACCGGGGAGCTGTTTTTT. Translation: CASSQGQKNTGELFF.